Shown below are 10 T cell receptor beta chains from a single sample sequenced in a study of molecular identifiers for immune sequencing clone quantification. TCRdb re-called the PCR reads with MiXCR, one entry per CDR3 protein. Counted here are about 320,000 distinct CDR3 sequences, about a fifth occurring once; the ten biggest clones make up approximately 0.85%. Sequencing was done on a sample of naive CD8+ T cells from blood, with Jurkat cell RNA spiked in. The sample's subset: FACS-sorted CD8+CD4-CCR7+CD45RA+ naive T cells. These receptor sequences come from a human donor in good health. Some libraries in this study had Jurkat cell RNA spiked in.

This chain uses TRBV21-1 with TRBJ1-1. TRBV21-1 constitutes a pseudogene. This CDR3 comprises 17 residues. The CDR3 spells CASSKDRGKGMNTEAFF. CDR3 sequence (DNA): TGTGCCAGCAGCAAAGATAGAGGGAAGGGCATGAACACTGAAGCTTTCTTT.

This clonotype was detected ten times or more. The chain carries TRBV15 and TRBJ1-1; D remains unclear. Trimming cost V 2 bases and J 1 base, with 5 bases left between them. This CDR3 spans 13 amino acids. The germline V gene has CDR1 LNHNV and CDR2 YYDKDF (reference sequence). CDR3 region: CATSRLGNTEAFF. The CDR3 DNA reads TGTGCCACCAGCAGATTGGGGAACACTGAAGCTTTCTTT.

Comment on this clonotype: This may stem from a read error, because a much larger clone lies one nucleotide away. The V call is TRBV4-1, the J call TRBJ2-1; D unclear. The CDR3 spans 15 residues. Germline CDR1 MGHRA, CDR2 YSYEKL. CDR3 bases: TGCGCCAGCAGCCAAGATCACAGCTCCTGCAATGAGCAGTTCTTC. Its protein product is CASSQDHSSCNEQFF.

This clonotype has just a few counts. CDR3 sequence reads: CSVETGYEQYF. CDR3 bases: TGCAGCGTTGAGACTGGCTACGAGCAGTACTTC. The chain joins TRBV29-1 to TRBJ2-7, with D unclear. This CDR3 comprises 11 residues. The V end lost 3 bases, the J end lost 3 bases, and 6 bases lay between the germline ends. Germline values: CDR1 SQVTM, CDR2 ANQGSEA.

This clonotype occurred a few times. The chain uses TRBV10-3 and TRBJ2-3, with D possibly matching TRBD2 (7 bases). Germline assignment: CDR1 ENHRY and CDR2 SYGVKD. CDR3 length: 16 residues. V was clipped by 3 bases and J by 2 bases, with 15 bases between them. The CDR3 reads CAISEPGGALTDTQYF. The CDR3 nucleotides read TGTGCCATCAGTGAACCTGGGGGGGCTCTCACAGATACGCAGTATTTT.

This clonotype was counted many times. This chain joins TRBV7-6 and TRBJ2-1; the D is unclear. The CDR3 totals 15 residues. Trimming removed 1 base at V and 0 bases at J, with 7 bases between. Germline assignment: CDR1 SGHVS and CDR2 FNYEAQ. The CDR3 bases are TGTGCCAGCAGCTTAGTTTCAAGCTCCTACAATGAGCAGTTCTTC. Encoded protein: CASSLVSSSYNEQFF.

Details on this clonotype: This may come from a read error, since a much larger clone is one base off. The rearrangement joins TRBV4-3 to TRBJ2-2; TRBD1 matches 8 bases. CDR1 is LGHNA, CDR2 YSLEER, per germline. This CDR3 contains 14 residues. Trimming took 8 bases from V and 3 from J; bases not matched to a gene: 5. This CDR3 is CASQLQGDTGELFF. DNA of the CDR3: TGCGCCAGCCAACTACAGGGGGACACCGGGGAGCTGTTTTTT.

Regarding this clonotype: A clone one base away is much larger, so this may be a read error. The chain has TRBV19 and TRBJ1-1; D gene ambiguous. Between the trimmed V and J ends, which lost 11 bases and 0 bases, there was a span of 19 bases. This CDR3 region has 15 residues. Germline V gene lookup returns CDR1 LNHDA and CDR2 SQIVND (reference sequence). CDR3 DNA sequence: TGTGCCGGTACTTCCCGGGGAAGTCTGAACACTGAAGCTTTCTTT. Its protein is CAGTSRGSLNTEAFF.

This clonotype has at least ten counts. The CDR3 bases are TGCGCCAGCAGCCAAGATCCAGGACAGGGGCCCAGGGTTGAGCAGTTCTTC. Its protein is CASSQDPGQGPRVEQFF. The genes are TRBV4-3 and TRBJ2-1, with TRBD1 matching over 9 bases. V was pared by 0 bases and J by 9 bases, with 12 bases of the junction left unmatched. Germline-derived CDR1 and CDR2 are LGHNA and YSLEER. There are 17 residues in the CDR3.

A word on this clonotype: The germline gene is not matched at one end of the junction; a read error may be the cause. As DNA, the CDR3 is TGTGCCGGCAGCGTTGACTATATAAAAGGGAATGAGCAGTTCTTC. As protein: CAGSVDYIKGNEQFF. The chain is built from TRBV9 and TRBJ2-1; TRBD2 is a possible D gene (5 bases). The length of the CDR3 is 15 residues. The germline V gene encodes CDR1 SGDLS and CDR2 YYNGEE. Full variable domain (remainder filled in from reference TRBV9 and TRBJ2-1): DSGVTQTPKHLITATGQRVTLRCSPRSGDLSVYWYQQSLDQGLQFLIQYYNGEERAKGNILERFSAQQFPDLHSELNLSSLELGDSALYFCAGSVDYIKGNEQFFGPGTRLTVL.